Following are 30 T cell receptor beta chains from one sample sequenced in a study of T cells in Graves' hyperthyroidism and ophthalmopathy. From RNA transcripts, TCR beta CDR3 regions were amplified. The HTBI primer set drove a first-round RT-PCR of the TCR CDR3. TCRdb reprocessed the multiplex PCR reads with MiXCR, giving one entry per CDR3 protein. This sample has 96,000 or so distinct CDR3 sequences; about 51% occur once, and the top ten carry around 27%. Sequenced input: blood. The receptors stem from a woman between 35 and 50 years old with Graves' hyperthyroidism.

This clonotype appeared a few times. This chain links TRBV29-1 with TRBJ1-1; 8 nucleotides line up with TRBD1. The trim removed 8 bases at V and 0 bases at J, leaving 5 bases unmatched. Germline loops: CDR1 SQVTM, CDR2 ANQGSEA. The CDR3 spans 13 residues. The CDR3 DNA is TGCAGCATCCAGGGGGCTCTGAACACTGAAGCTTTCTTT. Its translation is CSIQGALNTEAFF.

Concerning this clonotype: The missing conserved phenylalanine or tryptophan at the end of this CDR3 makes a read error likely. The chain carries TRBV25-1 and TRBJ1-1; D is ambiguous. In germline, CDR1 is MGHDK, CDR2 SYGVNS. This CDR3 contains 14 residues. As DNA, the CDR3 is TGCGCCAGCAGCCTCCGGGGAAGGAACACTGAAGCTTTCCTT. Its translation: CASSLRGRNTEAFL.

A remark on this clonotype: The CDR3 carries no conserved terminal phenylalanine or tryptophan, so it likely arises from a read error. It is unclear where the CDR3 begins or ends on the DNA, so no DNA is shown, and the CDR3 is as TCRdb lists it. The chain links TRBV11-1 to TRBJ1-5. The CDR3 has 14 amino acids, counting both end residues. CDR1 and CDR2 from the germline V gene are SGHAT and FQDESV (reference sequence). CDR3: CASSLAASNQPQHL.

The chain links TRBV7-3 to TRBJ2-2; 15 bases match TRBD2. CDR1 is SGHTA, CDR2 FQGTGA, per germline. Trimming cost V 6 bases and J 8 bases; bases outside gene matches: 4. This CDR3 region has 15 residues. The CDR3 protein is CASSRTSGRDGELFF. Here the CDR3 DNA reads TGTGCCAGCAGTCGGACTAGCGGGAGGGATGGGGAGCTGTTTTTT.

This clonotype has ten or more counts. The chain recombines TRBV2 with TRBJ1-2; D remains unclear. With 0 bases removed from V and 4 bases from J, the gap between germline ends came to 9 bases. Germline loops: CDR1 SNHLY, CDR2 FYNNEI. The CDR3 has 14 residues. The CDR3 DNA reads TGTGCCAGCAGTGAAGCGCGGAGCGGCTATGGCTACACCTTC. Its protein product is CASSEARSGYGYTF.

The chain couples TRBV15 to TRBJ2-6, with TRBD2 as a possible D gene (5 bases). Trimming stripped 0 bases from V and 10 bases from J, with 7 bases between. In germline, CDR1 is LNHNV, CDR2 YYDKDF (reference sequence). The CDR3 runs 13 residues. CDR3 bases: TGTGCCACCAGCAGAGATCGGGGTAACGTCCTGACTTTC. This sequence encodes CATSRDRGNVLTF. The whole variable domain, remainder taken from reference TRBV15 and TRBJ2-6, is DAMVIQNPRYQVTQFGKPVTLSCSQTLNHNVMYWYQQKSSQAPKLLFHYYDKDFNNEADTPDNFQSRRPNTSFCFLDIRSPGLGDTAMYLCATSRDRGNVLTFGAGSRLTVL.

This chain connects TRBV20-1 to TRBJ2-3; 8 bases fit TRBD1. CDR3 size: 13 residues. The germline V gene encodes CDR1 DFQATT and CDR2 SNEGSKA (reference sequence). The ends lost 5 bases at V and 6 bases at J; junction bases unmatched: 7. CDR3 sequence (DNA): TGCAGTGCTTCGGGACAGGCCGGGGATACGCAGTATTTT. Translated: CSASGQAGDTQYF.

This clonotype was seen many times. The CDR3 spells CASSQNNSQQGSKGNTEAFF. CDR3 sequence (DNA): TGTGCCAGCAGTCAAAACAACTCTCAACAGGGGTCGAAGGGGAACACTGAAGCTTTCTTT. The chain joins TRBV12-3 or TRBV12-4 to TRBJ1-1, with 7 positions matching TRBD1. J was trimmed by 1 base and V by 5 bases; bases with no gene match: 22. The CDR3 runs to 20 residues.

The J gene is TRBJ1-1, the V gene TRBV5-1; 9 bases match TRBD1. J lost 1 base, V lost 4 bases, and 5 bases had no gene match. This CDR3 spans 15 amino acids. Germline CDR1 and CDR2: SGHRS and YFSETQ. The chain's CDR3 is CASSGTGPQNTEAFF. For the CDR3, the DNA is TGCGCCAGCAGCGGGACAGGGCCTCAGAACACTGAAGCTTTCTTT.

The CDR3 is CASSVGRAGANVLTF. The CDR3 region has the DNA TGTGCCAGCAGTGTGGGGAGGGCTGGGGCCAACGTCCTGACTTTC. The V call is TRBV2, the J call TRBJ2-6, with 7 positions matching TRBD2. The CDR3 spans 15 residues. The V and J ends lost 4 bases and 2 bases, in that order; junction bases with no gene match: 2. Germline CDR1 reads SNHLY; CDR2 reads FYNNEI.

The chain carries TRBV29-1 and TRBJ1-4, with D perhaps TRBD1 (5 bases). Trimming removed 8 bases at V and 1 base at J, with 14 bases between. The CDR3 covers 14 residues. Per germline, CDR1 SQVTM and CDR2 ANQGSEA. The DNA of the CDR3 is TGCAGCTCCGGAGCAAGGGGAACTAATGAAAAACTGTTTTTT. It translates to CSSGARGTNEKLFF.

In its sample, this clonotype was seen many times. The chain links TRBV20-1 to TRBJ1-6; TRBD1 aligns across 7 bases. The CDR3 consists of 11 residues. The germline V gene has CDR1 DFQATT and CDR2 SNEGSKA (reference sequence). J lost 13 bases, V lost 7 bases, and 7 bases had no gene match. The CDR3 DNA is TGCAGTGTCCGGGGACAGATCCCCCTCCACTTT. Residues: CSVRGQIPLHF.

A remark on this clonotype: A single base separates this from a much larger clone, so it may be a read error. This rearrangement joins TRBV12-3 or TRBV12-4 to TRBJ2-6; possibly TRBD1 for D (6 bases). V lost 10 bases to trimming and J lost 0 bases, with 10 bases between them. The CDR3 contains 14 residues. The CDR3 sequence: CAIRRGSGANVLTF. The DNA for the CDR3 is TGTGCCATCCGCAGGGGCTCTGGGGCCAACGTCCTGACTTTC.

The J gene is TRBJ2-3, the V gene TRBV2, with TRBD2 matching 9 bases. This CDR3 spans 15 amino acids. In germline, CDR1 is SNHLY, CDR2 FYNNEI. With V trimmed by 3 bases and J by 4 bases, 5 bases remained unmatched. The CDR3 reads CASSDGAGGPDTQYF. CDR3 bases: TGTGCCAGCAGTGATGGGGCGGGAGGGCCAGATACGCAGTATTTT. The variable domain in full, with the rest retrieved from reference TRBV2 and TRBJ2-3, is EPEVTQTPSHQVTQMGQEVILRCVPISNHLYFYWYRQILGQKVEFLVSFYNNEISEKSEIFDDQFSVERPDGSNFTLKIRSTKLEDSAMYFCASSDGAGGPDTQYFGPGTRLTVL.

J is TRBJ2-5 and V is TRBV20-1, with 9 positions matching TRBD1. In germline, CDR1 is DFQATT, CDR2 SNEGSKA (reference sequence). The CDR3 contains 15 residues. Unmatched junction bases numbered 3, after V lost 0 bases and J lost 1 base. In nucleotides, the CDR3 is TGCAGTGCTAGAGATCCGACAGGGGGCCAAGAGACCCAGTACTTC. This gives the protein CSARDPTGGQETQYF.

Of note for this clonotype: At one boundary the junction diverges from the germline segment, which might be a read error. CDR3 residues: CTSSLRPTQDQPQHF. The CDR3 DNA is TGCACCAGCAGCCTTCGACCGACCCAGGATCAGCCCCAGCATTTT. V and J are TRBV7-9 and TRBJ1-5; D remains ambiguous. The CDR3 sequence is 15 residues long. The germline V gene has CDR1 SEHNR and CDR2 FQNEAQ (reference sequence).

This clonotype came up many times. The chain is built from TRBV12-3 or TRBV12-4 and TRBJ1-2, with a tentative D call TRBD1 (5 bases). The V end was cut by 2 bases, the J end by 4 bases, with 11 bases between. The CDR3 extends over 14 amino acids. The CDR3 DNA reads as TGTGCCAGCAGTTTACGGGGGGGAAGCTATGGCTACACCTTC. Its protein is CASSLRGGSYGYTF.

Ten or more counts support this clonotype. This chain uses TRBV4-1 with TRBJ1-5; 7 bases map to TRBD1. Germline CDR1 is MGHRA and CDR2 is YSYEKL. J lost 0 bases, V lost 5 bases, and 10 bases had no gene match. The CDR3 covers 17 residues. The CDR3 bases are TGCGCCAGCAGCACCCACCAGGGGGGAAATAGCAATCAGCCCCAGCATTTT. Translating it yields CASSTHQGGNSNQPQHF.

This clonotype has only one observation. The chain combines TRBV15 with TRBJ2-7; D call uncertain. V lost 3 bases, J lost 3 bases, and 15 bases lay in between. CDR1 is LNHNV and CDR2 is YYDKDF in the germline V gene (reference sequence). The CDR3 contains 15 residues. CDR3 nucleotide sequence: TGTGCCACCAGCAGCTTGGCACTTGGCAGCTACGAGCAGTACTTC. Encoded protein: CATSSLALGSYEQYF.

This clonotype was counted many times. This chain connects TRBV7-2 to TRBJ1-3, with D perhaps matching TRBD1 (6 bases). Trimming left V 5 bases short and J 0 bases short, with 17 bases between. This CDR3 has 17 residues. The V gene's germline CDR1 is SGHTA and CDR2 FQGNSA. In nucleotides, the CDR3 is TGTGCCAGCAGCCCAATCAGGGGTGGCAGCTCTGGAAACACCATATATTTT. As protein: CASSPIRGGSSGNTIYF.

This clonotype was recorded at least ten times. The V gene is TRBV7-2, the J gene TRBJ1-2, with unresolved D. There are 16 residues in the CDR3. Germline V gene sequence: CDR1 SGHTA, CDR2 FQGNSA. V was cut by 5 bases and J by 2 bases, with 18 bases left in between. The CDR3 DNA is TGTGCCAGCAGCCAAGATCGGCCCGGGATAAACTATGGCTACACCTTC. This translates into CASSQDRPGINYGYTF.

This clonotype was seen many times. The rearrangement joins TRBV20-1 to TRBJ2-7, with 9 bases aligning to TRBD2. CDR1 and CDR2 from the germline V gene are DFQATT and SNEGSKA (reference sequence). With V trimmed by 4 bases and J by 6 bases, 16 bases remained unmatched. The CDR3 is made up of 16 amino acids. CDR3 nucleotide sequence: TGCAGTGCTACCCGGAGGGGGGTAGCGGGAGTTCGCGAGCAGTACTTC. Translation: CSATRRGVAGVREQYF.

The chain links TRBV2 to TRBJ2-2; 8 bases are shared with TRBD1. After removal of 3 bases from V and 5 bases from J, the junction contained 2 bases not matched to a gene. Germline values: CDR1 SNHLY, CDR2 FYNNEI. This CDR3 spans 14 amino acids. The CDR3 DNA reads TGTGCCAGCAGTGACAGGGGGCGGACCGGGGAGCTGTTTTTT. Translation gives CASSDRGRTGELFF.

The gene calls are TRBV7-2 and TRBJ2-5, with D possibly called TRBD1 or TRBD2 (5 bases each). Germline CDR1 is SGHTA and CDR2 is FQGNSA. V lost 8 bases and J lost 5, with 9 bases in between. The CDR3 is 11 amino acids. The CDR3 bases are TGTGCCAGCCGGGACGCGGAGACCCAGTACTTC. Protein: CASRDAETQYF.

The chain uses TRBV2 and TRBJ1-3, with a possible D match to TRBD1 (6 bases). The length of the CDR3 is 13 residues. Deletions cut 8 bases from V and 4 bases from J, with 12 bases between. CDR1 and CDR2 from the germline V gene are SNHLY and FYNNEI. DNA of the CDR3: TGTGCCAGCTTAGGGGGTTACGGAAACACCATATATTTT. Its protein product is CASLGGYGNTIYF.

In its sample, this clonotype was seen many times. This chain uses TRBV7-9 with TRBJ2-7; 10 bases agree with TRBD2. Losses at the gene ends were 6 bases for V and 1 base for J; bases not matched to a gene: 6. Germline V gene data show CDR1 as SEHNR and CDR2 as FQNEAQ (reference sequence). The CDR3 has 15 residues. CDR3 bases: TGTGCCAGCAGTCCCAGACTAGCGGGTTCCTACGAGCAGTACTTC. This gives the protein CASSPRLAGSYEQYF. Full variable domain (outside the CDR3, taken from reference TRBV7-9 and TRBJ2-7): DTGVSQNPRHKITKRGQNVTFRCDPISEHNRLYWYRQTLGQGPEFLTYFQNEAQLEKSRLLSDRFSAERPKGSFSTLEIQRTEQGDSAMYLCASSPRLAGSYEQYFGPGTRLTVT.

The chain combines TRBV3-1 with TRBJ2-5; TRBD1 might be the D (5 bases). The V end lost 0 bases, the J end lost 7 bases, and 9 bases lay between the germline ends. This CDR3 comprises 13 residues. Germline V gives CDR1 LGHDT, CDR2 YNNKEL (reference sequence). For the CDR3, the DNA is TGTGCCAGCAGCCAAGATGTGGGGCGGACCCAGTACTTC. Protein sequence: CASSQDVGRTQYF.

This clonotype occurred many times. The chain joins TRBV12-3 or TRBV12-4 to TRBJ2-7; D tentatively reads TRBD1 or TRBD2 (5 bases each). Deletions cut 2 bases from V and 1 base from J, with 12 bases between. The CDR3 is made up of 15 amino acids. The CDR3 loop reads CASSLRPGTSYEQYF. For the CDR3, the DNA is TGTGCCAGCAGTTTACGGCCAGGGACGTCCTACGAGCAGTACTTC.

This clonotype appeared a few times. The chain carries TRBV2 and TRBJ2-5, with 8 bases fitting TRBD2. Unmatched junction bases numbered 15, after V lost 6 bases and J lost 6 bases. The CDR3 contains 16 residues. Germline values: CDR1 SNHLY, CDR2 FYNNEI. The CDR3 DNA sequence: TGTGCCAGCAGAGCCCTGGCGGGGGGAGCCAAGAAGACCCAGTACTTC. Amino acids: CASRALAGGAKKTQYF. The variable domain in full, with the rest retrieved from reference TRBV2 and TRBJ2-5, is EPEVTQTPSHQVTQMGQEVILRCVPISNHLYFYWYRQILGQKVEFLVSFYNNEISEKSEIFDDQFSVERPDGSNFTLKIRSTKLEDSAMYFCASRALAGGAKKTQYFGPGTRLLVL.

Only one count was recorded for this clonotype. This sequence joins TRBV5-1 and TRBJ2-7, with 16 bases that match TRBD2. This CDR3 is 17 amino acids long. CDR1 and CDR2 from the germline V gene are SGHRS and YFSETQ. V trimming: 4 bases; J trimming: 4 bases; junction bases outside the gene matches: 8. The CDR3: CASSTGLAGGPRYEQYF. DNA for the CDR3: TGCGCCAGCAGCACGGGACTAGCGGGAGGGCCCCGGTACGAGCAGTACTTC.